One sample yielded the 30 T cell receptor beta chains listed below, sequenced in a study of T cell clusters in autoimmune cytopenias. One tube held mixed TRB-A and TRB-B primer pools for touch-down PCR. Each CDR3 protein gets one entry in TCRdb, which reprocessed the multiplex PCR reads and gives no DNA. This sample's table has about 6,000 distinct CDR3 sequences. Each sample's input was roughly 270 ng genomic DNA, some 34,000 genome equivalents. The specimen was peripheral blood. The receptors originated from a human donor with an autoimmune cytopenia or autoimmune hepatitis (not recorded which).

By frequency, this clonotype registers medium-sized. V is TRBV6-5 and J is TRBJ2-3; TCRdb's D call of TRBD2 is untestable without DNA. The germline gives CDR1 MNHEY, CDR2 SVGAGI. The CDR3 runs 13 residues. The CDR3: CASRKGVTDTQYF.

Judged by frequency, this clonotype is medium-sized (0.01 to 0.1%). The chain carries TRBV12-3 or TRBV12-4 and TRBJ2-2. The CDR3 has 18 amino acids. CDR3 in amino acids: CASSLIQRLTKNTGELFF.

This rearrangement joins TRBV19 to TRBJ1-5; TCRdb selects TRBD1, and the lack of DNA leaves this call unchecked. The CDR3 sequence is 15 residues long. Germline V gene data show CDR1 as LNHDA and CDR2 as SQIVND (reference sequence). Here the CDR3 reads CASSMGGGGNQPQHF.

The chain recombines TRBV6-2 or TRBV6-3 with TRBJ2-1; TCRdb selects TRBD2, and the lack of DNA leaves this call unchecked. This CDR3 spans 15 amino acids. Per germline, CDR1 MNHEY and CDR2 SVGEGT. CDR3 in amino acids: CASSKWRLVAGEQFF.

This clonotype is classed as medium-sized by frequency. V usage is TRBV19 and J usage is TRBJ2-3; with no DNA, the TCRdb D assignment of TRBD2 cannot be verified. CDR3 length: 18 residues. CDR1 and CDR2 (germline): LNHDA, SQIVND (reference sequence). The CDR3 region is CASSMSKGSGGLTDTQYF.

Its frequency marks this clonotype as medium-sized (0.01 to 0.1%). The chain has TRBV11-3 and TRBJ2-1; the TCRdb call, TRBD2, lacks DNA for checking. The length of the CDR3 is 16 residues. CDR1 SGHNT and CDR2 YENEEA come from the germline V gene. CDR3 amino acids: CASSPPSGGSSWEQFF.

J is TRBJ2-3 and V is TRBV20-1; TCRdb names TRBD2, which stays unverified in the absence of DNA. The V gene's germline CDR1 is DFQATT and CDR2 SNEGSKA (reference sequence). The CDR3 length is 17 residues. CDR3: CSARDPASGVSTDTQYF.

This clonotype is called medium-sized based on its frequency. This chain connects TRBV27 to TRBJ2-7; TCRdb selects TRBD1, and the lack of DNA leaves this call unchecked. Germline V gene sequence: CDR1 MNHEY, CDR2 SMNVEV (reference sequence). There are 15 residues in the CDR3. The CDR3 sequence: CASSLESGGNYEQYF.

V is TRBV6-1 and J is TRBJ1-5; with no DNA, the TCRdb D assignment of TRBD1 cannot be verified. CDR3 size: 15 residues. Per germline, CDR1 MNHNS and CDR2 SASEGT. CDR3 loop: CASGSGTGQYQPQHF.

The chain uses TRBV12-3 or TRBV12-4 and TRBJ1-1; TCRdb picks TRBD1, but there is no DNA to check that call. The CDR3 runs to 11 residues. The CDR3 here is CASSLQGIAFF.

By frequency, this clonotype registers medium-sized (0.01 to 0.1%). J is TRBJ1-1 and V is TRBV12-3 or TRBV12-4; TCRdb proposes TRBD1, but this gene call is untestable without DNA. This CDR3 has 12 residues. The CDR3 sequence: CASILGGTEAFF.

The V gene is TRBV5-5, the J gene TRBJ1-1; TCRdb's D gene call, TRBD1, goes unchecked for lack of DNA. Germline values: CDR1 SGHKS, CDR2 YYEKEE (reference sequence). CDR3 length equals 14 residues. CDR3: CASSRDLPNTEAFF.

The chain links TRBV6-2 or TRBV6-3 to TRBJ1-1. This CDR3 region has 14 residues. Germline V CDR1 and CDR2: MNHEY, SVGEGT. The CDR3 protein is CASSLSGMNTEAFF.

The chain links TRBV7-2 to TRBJ2-7; the D gene TCRdb calls, TRBD1, cannot be checked with no DNA. CDR3 length equals 13 residues. Germline CDR1 reads SGHTA; CDR2 reads FQGNSA. This chain's CDR3 is CASSLLGGYEQYF. Combining the CDR3 with reference TRBV7-2 and TRBJ2-7 gives the whole variable domain GAGVSQSPSNKVTEKGKDVELRCDPISGHTALYWYRQSLGQGLEFLIYFQGNSAPDKSGLPSDRFSAERTGGSVSTLTIQRTQQEDSAVYLCASSLLGGYEQYFGPGTRLTVT.

CDR3 sequence reads: CASSSQGGGNQPQHF. This chain uses TRBV18 with TRBJ1-5; there is no DNA to check the TCRdb D call of TRBD1. This CDR3 comprises 15 residues. Germline V gene lookup returns CDR1 KGHSH and CDR2 LQKENI.

In terms of frequency, this clonotype is medium-sized. This sequence joins TRBV6-5 and TRBJ1-4. The germline V gene encodes CDR1 MNHEY and CDR2 SVGAGI. The CDR3 sequence is 11 residues long. CDR3 region: CASSYSEKLFF.

The chain recombines TRBV19 with TRBJ1-3. The germline V gene has CDR1 LNHDA and CDR2 SQIVND (reference sequence). The CDR3 has 16 amino acids. CDR3: CASSFNTFHSGNTIYF. The full variable domain, rest sourced from reference TRBV19 and TRBJ1-3, is DGGITQSPKYLFRKEGQNVTLSCEQNLNHDAMYWYRQDPGQGLRLIYYSQIVNDFQKGDIAEGYSVSREKKESFPLTVTSAQKNPTAFYLCASSFNTFHSGNTIYFGEGSWLTVV.

The chain's CDR3 is CASSKSPGQGLDTQYF. This chain connects TRBV6-2 or TRBV6-3 to TRBJ2-3; TCRdb calls TRBD1, which cannot be checked without DNA. This CDR3 has 16 residues. From germline, CDR1 is MNHEY and CDR2 SVGEGT.

V usage is TRBV20-1 and J usage is TRBJ1-5; as DNA is missing, the TRBD1 call by TCRdb cannot be tested. The germline CDR1 and CDR2 sequences are DFQATT and SNEGSKA (reference sequence). The CDR3 totals 13 residues. CDR3 protein: CSAPRTGNQPQHF.

This clonotype is medium-sized by frequency. The chain employs TRBV11-3 and TRBJ2-4. From germline, CDR1 is SGHNT and CDR2 YENEEA. The CDR3 consists of 12 residues. The CDR3 reads CASSFEKNIQYF. Full variable domain (outside the CDR3, taken from reference TRBV11-3 and TRBJ2-4): EAGVVQSPRYKIIEKKQPVAFWCNPISGHNTLYWYLQNLGQGPELLIRYENEEAVDDSQLPKDRFSAERLKGVDSTLKIQPAELGDSAVYLCASSFEKNIQYFGAGTRLSVL.

V usage is TRBV6-5 and J usage is TRBJ1-1; as DNA is missing, the TRBD1 call by TCRdb cannot be tested. Germline CDR1 reads MNHEY; CDR2 reads SVGAGI. This CDR3 contains 13 residues. Here the CDR3 reads CASSSSQGLEAFF.

Frequency places this clonotype as medium-sized (0.01 to 0.1%). J is TRBJ1-4 and V is TRBV11-3. Looked up from germline, CDR1 is SGHNT and CDR2 is YENEEA. CDR3 length: 16 residues. The CDR3 protein is CASSLGASATNEKLFF.

The rearrangement joins TRBV18 to TRBJ2-5. Germline CDR1 KGHSH, CDR2 LQKENI. The CDR3 runs 16 residues. This chain's CDR3 is CASSPNSRVGLETQYF.

The V gene is TRBV6-5, the J gene TRBJ1-5; the D call of TRBD1 rests on TCRdb alone, since no DNA is present to check it. Germline V lookup: CDR1 MNHEY, CDR2 SVGAGI. There are 17 residues in the CDR3. This CDR3 reads CASSYPTGGQVNQPQHF.

According to its frequency, this clonotype is medium-sized (0.01 to 0.1%). The V and J genes are TRBV6-4 and TRBJ2-3; TCRdb calls TRBD1, which cannot be checked without DNA. In germline, CDR1 is MRHNA, CDR2 SNTAGT. The length of the CDR3 is 15 residues. This CDR3 reads CASSDSRGGPDTQYF.

The gene calls are TRBV6-2 or TRBV6-3 and TRBJ2-1; TCRdb calls TRBD2, which cannot be checked without DNA. This CDR3 has 16 residues. The V gene's germline CDR1 is MNHEY and CDR2 SVGEGT. CDR3 loop: CASSLAGPPSANEQFF.

Considering frequency, this clonotype is medium-sized (0.01 to 0.1%). The J gene is TRBJ2-5, the V gene TRBV11-3; the D call of TRBD1 rests on TCRdb alone, since no DNA is present to check it. This CDR3 is 13 amino acids long. Germline lookup yields CDR1 SGHNT and CDR2 YENEEA. CDR3 sequence: CASSFWGQETQYF.

The chain combines TRBV30 with TRBJ1-4; TCRdb names TRBD1, which stays unverified in the absence of DNA. Germline values: CDR1 GTSNPN, CDR2 SVGIG (reference sequence). CDR3 size: 12 residues. CDR3 protein: CAWNRGDEKLFF.

Measured by frequency, this clonotype is medium-sized. The chain links TRBV30 to TRBJ1-1. The CDR3 is 14 amino acids. Germline V lookup: CDR1 GTSNPN, CDR2 SVGIG (reference sequence). The CDR3 region is CAWVHQSMITEAFF.

This chain links TRBV5-5 with TRBJ2-1; no DNA is available, so the TRBD2 call from TCRdb remains unchecked. Per germline, CDR1 SGHKS and CDR2 YYEKEE (reference sequence). CDR3 length: 16 amino acids. CDR3 amino acids: CASSLGSGGLYNEQFF.